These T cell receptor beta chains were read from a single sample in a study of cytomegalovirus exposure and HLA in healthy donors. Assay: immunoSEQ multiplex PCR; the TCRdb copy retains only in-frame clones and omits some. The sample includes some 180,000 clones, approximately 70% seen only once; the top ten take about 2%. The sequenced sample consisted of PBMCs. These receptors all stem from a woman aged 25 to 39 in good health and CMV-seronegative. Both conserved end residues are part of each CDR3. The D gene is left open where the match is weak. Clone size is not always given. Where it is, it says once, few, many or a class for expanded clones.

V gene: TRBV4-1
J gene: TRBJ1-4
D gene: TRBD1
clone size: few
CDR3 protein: CASSQADRDSEKLFF
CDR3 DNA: TGCGCCAGCAGCCAGGCCGACAGGGACTCGGAAAAACTGTTTTTT

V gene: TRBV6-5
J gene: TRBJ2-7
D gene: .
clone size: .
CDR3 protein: CASSMDRSYEQYF
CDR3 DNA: TGTGCCAGCAGCATGGACAGATCCTACGAGCAGTACTTC

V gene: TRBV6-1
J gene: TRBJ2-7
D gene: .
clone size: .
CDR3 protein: CASSEDRQPYEQYF
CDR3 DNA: TGTGCCAGCAGTGAGGACAGACAACCCTACGAGCAGTACTTC

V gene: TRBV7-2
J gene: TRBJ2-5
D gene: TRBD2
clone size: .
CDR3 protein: CASSLGERGGGSQETQYF
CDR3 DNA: TGTGCCAGCAGCTTAGGTGAACGCGGGGGGGGTTCCCAAGAGACCCAGTACTTC

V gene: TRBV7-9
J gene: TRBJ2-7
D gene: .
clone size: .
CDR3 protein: CASSLNPGSLEQYF
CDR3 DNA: TGTGCCAGCAGCTTAAATCCGGGTTCCCTCGAGCAGTACTTC

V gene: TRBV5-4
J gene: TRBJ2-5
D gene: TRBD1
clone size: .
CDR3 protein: CASSIIGTGKEETQYF
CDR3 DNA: TGTGCCAGCAGCATCATCGGGACAGGGAAGGAGGAGACCCAGTACTTC

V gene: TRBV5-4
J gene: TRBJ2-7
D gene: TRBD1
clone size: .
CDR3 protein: CASSLRTGVYEQYF
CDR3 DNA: TGTGCCAGCAGCTTAAGGACAGGGGTATACGAGCAGTACTTC

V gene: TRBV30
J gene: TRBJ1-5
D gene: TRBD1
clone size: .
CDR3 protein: CAWRGPGQGGNQPQHF
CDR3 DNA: TGTGCCTGGAGGGGCCCGGGACAGGGCGGCAATCAGCCCCAGCATTTT

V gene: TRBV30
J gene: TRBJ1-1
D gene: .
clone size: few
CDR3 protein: CAWMDMNTEAFF
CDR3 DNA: TGTGCCTGGATGGACATGAACACTGAAGCTTTCTTT

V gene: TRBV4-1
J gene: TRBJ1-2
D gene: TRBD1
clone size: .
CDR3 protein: CASTPVLFKRDRNYGYTF
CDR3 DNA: TGCGCCAGCACCCCCGTACTATTTAAACGGGACAGAAACTATGGCTACACCTTC

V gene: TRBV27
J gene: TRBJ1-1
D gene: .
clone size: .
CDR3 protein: CASSYRDMNTEAFF
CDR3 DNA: TGTGCCAGCAGCTACCGAGATATGAACACTGAAGCTTTCTTT

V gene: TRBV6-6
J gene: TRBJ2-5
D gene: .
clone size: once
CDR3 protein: CASSYGDSSKETQYF
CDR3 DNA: TGTGCCAGCAGTTACGGTGACAGTTCTAAGGAGACCCAGTACTTC

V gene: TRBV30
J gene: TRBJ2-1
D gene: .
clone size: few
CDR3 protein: CAIRPTRDSREFF
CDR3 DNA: TGTGCCATTCGGCCCACCAGGGACTCCAGGGAGTTCTTC

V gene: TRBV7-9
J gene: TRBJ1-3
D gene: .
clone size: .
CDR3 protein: CASSLGLVADINGGNTIYF
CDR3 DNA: TGTGCCAGCAGCTTAGGTTTGGTCGCCGACATTAACGGTGGAAACACCATATATTTT

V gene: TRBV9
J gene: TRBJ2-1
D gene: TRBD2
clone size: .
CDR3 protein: CASSVGWREGSYNEQFF
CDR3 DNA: TGTGCCAGCAGCGTAGGTTGGCGGGAGGGCTCTTACAATGAGCAGTTCTTC

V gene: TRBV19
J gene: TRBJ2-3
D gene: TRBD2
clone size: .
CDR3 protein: CASRLAGGGGTDTQYF
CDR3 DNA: TGTGCCAGTAGACTAGCGGGGGGAGGTGGCACAGATACGCAGTATTTT

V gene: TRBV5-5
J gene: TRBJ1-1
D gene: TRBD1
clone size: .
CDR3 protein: CASSPQGGAEAFF
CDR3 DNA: TGTGCCAGCAGCCCACAGGGGGGTGCTGAAGCTTTCTTT

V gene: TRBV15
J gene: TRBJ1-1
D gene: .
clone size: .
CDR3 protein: CATSRGKQGDTEAFF
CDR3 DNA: TGTGCCACCAGCAGAGGAAAACAGGGAGACACTGAAGCTTTCTTT

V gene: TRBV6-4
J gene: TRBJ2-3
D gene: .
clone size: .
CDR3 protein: CASSDLADSTDTQYF
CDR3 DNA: TGTGCCAGCAGTGACTTGGCAGATAGCACAGATACGCAGTATTTT

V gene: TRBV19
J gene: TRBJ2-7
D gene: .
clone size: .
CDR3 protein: CASSIWGGEQYF
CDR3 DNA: TGTGCCAGTAGTATATGGGGAGGAGAGCAGTACTTC

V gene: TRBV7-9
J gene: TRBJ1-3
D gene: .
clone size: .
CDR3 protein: CASRSQSSSGNTIYF
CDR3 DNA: TGTGCCAGCAGGTCCCAGTCTTCATCTGGAAACACCATATATTTT

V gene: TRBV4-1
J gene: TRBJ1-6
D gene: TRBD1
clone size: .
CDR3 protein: CASSQEGTGESNSPLHF
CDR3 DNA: TGCGCCAGCAGCCAAGAAGGGACAGGGGAGTCTAATTCACCCCTCCACTTT

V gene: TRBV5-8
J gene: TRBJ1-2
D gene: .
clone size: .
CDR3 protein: CASSPRDSVYGYTF
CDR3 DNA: TGTGCCAGCAGTCCGCGGGACTCTGTATATGGCTACACCTTC

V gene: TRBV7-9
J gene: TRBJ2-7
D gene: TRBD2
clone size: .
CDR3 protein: CASSSGLRHYEQYF
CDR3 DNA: TGTGCCAGCAGCTCGGGACTACGACACTACGAGCAGTACTTC

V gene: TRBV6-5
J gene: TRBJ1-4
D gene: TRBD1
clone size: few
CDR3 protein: CASRPGQFGKLFF
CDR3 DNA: TGTGCCAGCAGACCGGGACAGTTCGGAAAACTGTTTTTT

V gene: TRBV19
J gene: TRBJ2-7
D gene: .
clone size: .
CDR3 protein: CASSSQGSYEQYF
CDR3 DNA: TGTGCCAGTAGTAGTCAGGGGTCCTACGAGCAGTACTTC

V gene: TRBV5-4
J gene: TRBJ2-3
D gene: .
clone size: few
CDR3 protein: CASSLGRVGTDTQYF
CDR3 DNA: TGTGCCAGCAGCTTGGGCAGGGTAGGGACAGATACGCAGTATTTT

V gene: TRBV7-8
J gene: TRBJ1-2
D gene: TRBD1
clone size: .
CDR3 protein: CAGSRAGDRFLYGYTF
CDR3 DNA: TGTGCCGGCAGCCGCGCTGGGGACAGGTTCCTCTATGGCTACACCTTC

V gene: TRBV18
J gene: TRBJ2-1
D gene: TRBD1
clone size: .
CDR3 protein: CASSPDRSSYNEQFF
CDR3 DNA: TGTGCCAGCTCCCCGGACAGGAGCTCCTACAATGAGCAGTTCTTC

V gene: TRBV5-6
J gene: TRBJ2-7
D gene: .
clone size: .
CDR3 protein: CASSLPPYEQYF
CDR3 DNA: TGTGCCAGCAGCTTGCCCCCCTACGAGCAGTACTTC

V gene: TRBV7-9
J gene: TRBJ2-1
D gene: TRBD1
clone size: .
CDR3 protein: CASSSTGTAEFSYNEQFF
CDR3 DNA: TGTGCCAGCAGCTCTACCGGGACAGCTGAGTTCTCCTACAATGAGCAGTTCTTC

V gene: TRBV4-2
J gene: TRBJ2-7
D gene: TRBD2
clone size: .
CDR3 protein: CASSQDPGTSRSPYEQYF
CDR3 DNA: TGTGCCAGCAGCCAAGACCCCGGGACTAGCAGATCACCTTACGAGCAGTACTTC

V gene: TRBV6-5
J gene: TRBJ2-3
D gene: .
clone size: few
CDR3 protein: CASSYSSPYTDTQYF
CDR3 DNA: TGTGCCAGCAGTTACTCGAGCCCATACACAGATACGCAGTATTTT

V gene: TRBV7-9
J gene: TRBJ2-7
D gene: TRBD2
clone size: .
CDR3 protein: CASSPPWLAGEQEQYF
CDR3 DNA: TGTGCCAGCAGCCCACCCTGGTTAGCGGGAGAGCAGGAGCAGTACTTC

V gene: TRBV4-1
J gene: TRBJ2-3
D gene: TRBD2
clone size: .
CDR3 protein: CASSPLGTSGTDTQYF
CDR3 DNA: TGCGCCAGCAGCCCCCTTGGGACTAGCGGCACAGATACGCAGTATTTT

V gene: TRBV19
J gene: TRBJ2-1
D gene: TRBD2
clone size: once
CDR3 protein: CASSIGGLAVVPKQFF
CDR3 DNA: TGTGCCAGTAGTATTGGGGGACTAGCGGTAGTCCCGAAGCAGTTCTTC

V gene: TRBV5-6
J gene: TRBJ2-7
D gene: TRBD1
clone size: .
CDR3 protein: CASSLNQGARYEDYYEQYF
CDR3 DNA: TGTGCCAGCAGCTTAAACCAGGGGGCCCGGTACGAGGACTACTACGAGCAGTACTTC

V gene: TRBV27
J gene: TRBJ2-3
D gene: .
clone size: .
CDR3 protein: CASSFYRVTTGPADTQYF
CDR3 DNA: TGTGCCAGCAGTTTTTACAGGGTTACGACGGGACCAGCAGATACGCAGTATTTT

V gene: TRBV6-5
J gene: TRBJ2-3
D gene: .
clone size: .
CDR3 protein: CAALAPGGRTQYF
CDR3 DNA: TGTGCCGCCCTTGCCCCAGGAGGGCGTACGCAGTATTTT

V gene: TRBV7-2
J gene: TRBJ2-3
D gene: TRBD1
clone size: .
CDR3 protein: CASSLVGGPSTDTQYF
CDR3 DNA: TGTGCCAGCAGCTTAGTAGGGGGCCCTAGCACAGATACGCAGTATTTT

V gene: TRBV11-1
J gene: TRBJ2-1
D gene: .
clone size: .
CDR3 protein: CASSFHGSEYNEQFF
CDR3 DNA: TGTGCCAGCAGCTTCCACGGGAGTGAGTACAATGAGCAGTTCTTC

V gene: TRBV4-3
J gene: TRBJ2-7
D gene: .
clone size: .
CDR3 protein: CASSQEPEYYEQYF
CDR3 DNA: TGCGCCAGCAGCCAAGAGCCGGAGTACTACGAGCAGTACTTC

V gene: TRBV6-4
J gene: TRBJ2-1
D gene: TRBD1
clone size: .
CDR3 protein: CASSTEPGQGSNEQFF
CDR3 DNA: TGTGCCAGCAGTACGGAACCGGGACAGGGTTCGAATGAGCAGTTCTTC

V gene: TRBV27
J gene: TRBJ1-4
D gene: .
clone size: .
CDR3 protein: CASSRRGGNEKLFF
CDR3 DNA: TGTGCCAGCAGCCGACGGGGGGGCAATGAAAAACTGTTTTTT

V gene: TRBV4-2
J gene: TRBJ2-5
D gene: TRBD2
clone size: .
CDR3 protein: CASSPGGAGGETQYF
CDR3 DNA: TGTGCCAGCAGCCCGGGGGGAGCGGGAGGAGAGACCCAGTACTTC

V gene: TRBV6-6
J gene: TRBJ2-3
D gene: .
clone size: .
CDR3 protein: CASSPGGPAGRDTQYF
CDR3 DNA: TGTGCCAGCAGCCCCGGGGGACCGGCCGGCCGAGATACGCAGTATTTT

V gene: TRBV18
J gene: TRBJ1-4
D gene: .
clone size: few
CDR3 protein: CASLRDTNNEKLFF
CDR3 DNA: TGTGCCAGCTTACGGGACACTAACAATGAAAAACTGTTTTTT

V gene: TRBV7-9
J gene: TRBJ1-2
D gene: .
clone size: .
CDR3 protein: CSSSPRQAVNYGYTF
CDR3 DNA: TGTTCCAGCAGCCCCCGACAGGCGGTTAACTATGGCTACACCTTC

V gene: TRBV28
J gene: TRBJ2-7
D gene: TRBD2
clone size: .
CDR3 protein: CASSFPGGYEQYF
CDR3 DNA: TGTGCCAGCAGCTTTCCGGGAGGCTACGAGCAGTACTTC

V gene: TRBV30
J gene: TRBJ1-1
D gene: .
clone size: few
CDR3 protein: CASGEGEAFF
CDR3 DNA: TGTGCCTCCGGAGAGGGTGAAGCTTTCTTT